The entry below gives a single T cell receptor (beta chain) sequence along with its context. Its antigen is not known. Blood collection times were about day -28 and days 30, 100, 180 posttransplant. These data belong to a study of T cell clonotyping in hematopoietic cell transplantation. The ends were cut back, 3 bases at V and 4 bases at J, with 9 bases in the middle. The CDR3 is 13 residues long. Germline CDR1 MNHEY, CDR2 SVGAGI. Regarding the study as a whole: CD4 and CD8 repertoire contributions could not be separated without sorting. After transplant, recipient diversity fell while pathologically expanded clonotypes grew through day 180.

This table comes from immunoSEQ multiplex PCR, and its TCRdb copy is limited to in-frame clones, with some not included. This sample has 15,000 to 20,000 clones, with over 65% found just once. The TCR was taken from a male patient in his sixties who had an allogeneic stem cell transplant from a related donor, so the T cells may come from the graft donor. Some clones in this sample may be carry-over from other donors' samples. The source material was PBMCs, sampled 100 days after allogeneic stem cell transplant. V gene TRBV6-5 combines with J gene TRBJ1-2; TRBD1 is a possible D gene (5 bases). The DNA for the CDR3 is TGTGCCAGCAGTTATGGGGGTTCCTATGGCTACACCTTC. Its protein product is CASSYGGSYGYTF.